This entry features one TCR beta chain sequence. The antigen is not known. V shed 1 base and J 2 bases; nucleotides not matched to a gene: 5. CDR3 length equals 16 residues. Germline assignment: CDR1 SEHNR and CDR2 FQNEAQ (reference sequence). The data originate from a study of shared clonotypes between healthy human individuals. TCRdb keeps only in-frame clones here, not all; method: immunoSEQ multiplex PCR. The table records about 580,000 clones, about 98% of them present only once. Naive-designated CD8 cells lacked CD45RO, were positively enriched for CCR7, and omitted terminally differentiated effector memory CD45RA+ cells. Study-wide findings and caveats: The four-donor shared clonotypes exceeded non-shared clonotypes in generation probability, with non-shared ones scoring lower. The study found about 5% of naive CD4 clonotypes shared across a few donors. Clonotype sharing among donors was expected to depend on sequencing depth.

This receptor was identified in a man aged 25-45 years in good health. This chain connects TRBV7-9 to TRBJ1-5, with 7 bases fitting TRBD1. The specimen was naive CD8+ T cells sorted from blood. The CDR3 spells CASSLEGAVGNQPQHF. As DNA, the CDR3 is TGTGCCAGCAGCTTAGAGGGGGCGGTCGGCAATCAGCCCCAGCATTTT.